Listed below are T cell receptor beta chains from one sample, sequenced in a study of siplizumab effects on memory and regulatory T cells. Repertoires were generated with immunoSEQ multiplex PCR, while TCRdb's copy carries only in-frame clones and drops some. The table records more than 85,000 clones, about 92% of them present only once. The sequenced sample consisted of Tregs sorted from blood. All receptors come from a human donor in good health. The CDR3 runs from the conserved cysteine through the conserved F or W. Fields, in order: V gene, clone size, D gene, J gene, CDR3 protein, CDR3 DNA. The D gene is left open where the match is weak. Expanded clones get a size class; other rows say once, few or many, or leave the size out.

v_gene: TRBV7-6
abundance: NA
d_gene: NA
j_gene: TRBJ2-1
CDR3aa: CASSLEGLFEQFF
CDR3nt: TGTGCCAGCAGCTTAGAGGGACTGTTTGAGCAGTTCTTC

v_gene: TRBV6-1
abundance: NA
d_gene: NA
j_gene: TRBJ1-4
CDR3aa: CASSESPGREEKLFF
CDR3nt: TGTGCCAGCAGTGAAAGTCCTGGGCGGGAAGAAAAACTGTTTTTT

v_gene: TRBV11-2
abundance: NA
d_gene: TRBD1
j_gene: TRBJ2-1
CDR3aa: CASSPGTDRSSYNEQFF
CDR3nt: TGTGCCAGCAGCCCCGGAACGGACAGGTCCTCCTACAATGAGCAGTTCTTC

v_gene: TRBV15
abundance: NA
d_gene: NA
j_gene: TRBJ2-7
CDR3aa: CATSRGDGGSYEQYF
CDR3nt: TGTGCCACCAGCAGAGGGGACGGGGGCTCCTACGAGCAGTACTTC

v_gene: TRBV2
abundance: NA
d_gene: NA
j_gene: TRBJ1-6
CDR3aa: CASRAPRDLNSPLHF
CDR3nt: TGTGCCAGCAGAGCCCCCCGGGACCTCAATTCACCCCTCCACTTT

v_gene: TRBV18
abundance: NA
d_gene: NA
j_gene: TRBJ1-1
CDR3aa: CASSPLMFRENTEAFF
CDR3nt: TGTGCCAGCTCACCACTTATGTTTAGAGAGAACACTGAAGCTTTCTTT

v_gene: TRBV11-2
abundance: NA
d_gene: NA
j_gene: TRBJ2-1
CDR3aa: CASSFGPGGQFF
CDR3nt: TGTGCCAGCAGCTTTGGACCGGGTGGGCAGTTCTTC

v_gene: TRBV2
abundance: NA
d_gene: NA
j_gene: TRBJ2-7
CDR3aa: CASFSSSYEQYF
CDR3nt: TGTGCCAGCTTCTCGTCCTCCTACGAGCAGTACTTC

v_gene: TRBV18
abundance: NA
d_gene: NA
j_gene: TRBJ1-5
CDR3aa: CASSGGRSNQPQHF
CDR3nt: TGTGCCAGCTCAGGGGGCCGAAGCAATCAGCCCCAGCATTTT

v_gene: TRBV5-1
abundance: NA
d_gene: NA
j_gene: TRBJ2-4
CDR3aa: CASSGTVEGIQYF
CDR3nt: TGCGCCAGCAGCGGGACGGTCGAAGGAATTCAGTACTTC

v_gene: TRBV7-2
abundance: NA
d_gene: TRBD1
j_gene: TRBJ1-4
CDR3aa: CASSLPRQGAVDEKLFF
CDR3nt: TGTGCCAGCAGCCTACCCAGGCAGGGGGCGGTGGATGAAAAACTGTTTTTT

v_gene: TRBV2
abundance: once
d_gene: TRBD1
j_gene: TRBJ1-4
CDR3aa: CASSKGQGAEKLFF
CDR3nt: TGTGCCAGCTCTAAGGGACAGGGGGCTGAAAAACTGTTTTTT

v_gene: TRBV6-5
abundance: once
d_gene: TRBD2
j_gene: TRBJ2-7
CDR3aa: CASSYRTSGFYEQYF
CDR3nt: TGTGCCAGCAGTTACCGGACTAGCGGGTTCTACGAGCAGTACTTC

v_gene: TRBV5-1
abundance: once
d_gene: NA
j_gene: TRBJ2-5
CDR3aa: CASSPSGGQAREQYF
CDR3nt: TGCGCCAGCAGCCCAAGTGGGGGGCAGGCGCGGGAGCAGTACTTC

v_gene: TRBV2
abundance: NA
d_gene: TRBD1
j_gene: TRBJ1-1
CDR3aa: CASSQDRGTEAFF
CDR3nt: TGTGCCAGCAGTCAGGACAGGGGCACTGAAGCTTTCTTT